The 22 T cell receptor beta chains given below trace back to one sample, sequenced in a study of OX40 agonist ivuxolimab in advanced cancers. Sequencing was performed with immunoSEQ multiplex PCR; in TCRdb, only in-frame clones are kept and a portion is missing. The sample consists of approximately 75,000 clones, 75% to 85% of them appearing once. Here the sequenced sample was CD4+ or CD8+ T cells sorted from blood, taken in a trial of the OX40 agonist ivuxolimab. These receptors all come from an adult with an advanced solid tumor such as melanoma, head and neck, liver or kidney cancer.

This clone was recorded once. This rearrangement joins TRBV6-5 to TRBJ2-7, with D unclear. Germline-derived CDR1 and CDR2 are MNHEY and SVGAGI. Trimming removed 7 bases from V and 4 bases from J, with 17 bases in between. The CDR3 sequence is 14 residues long. DNA of the CDR3: TGTGCCAGCATTTCCCCCACAATATTTTACGAGCAGTACTTC. It specifies CASISPTIFYEQYF.

The V and J genes are TRBV6-5 and TRBJ1-1; D remains ambiguous. CDR1 is MNHEY and CDR2 is SVGAGI in the germline V gene. The ends were cut back, 1 base at V and 8 bases at J, with 14 bases in the middle. The CDR3 length is 14 residues. CDR3 sequence (DNA): TGTGCCAGCAGTTACTTCGGACGGGATGACGAAGCTTTCTTT. Its translation: CASSYFGRDDEAFF.

This sequence joins TRBV5-5 and TRBJ1-2, with 7 bases that match TRBD1. CDR3 length: 16 residues. Germline values: CDR1 SGHKS, CDR2 YYEKEE (reference sequence). The V and J ends lost 3 bases and 2 bases, in that order; junction bases with no gene match: 10. CDR3 loop: CASSSSLGTANYGYTF. CDR3 sequence (DNA): TGTGCCAGCAGCTCATCTCTCGGGACAGCCAACTATGGCTACACCTTC.

The chain couples TRBV7-6 to TRBJ1-1, with no clear D. V lost 1 base to trimming and J lost 5 bases, with 11 bases between them. The CDR3 length is 14 residues. CDR1 and CDR2 from the germline V gene are SGHVS and FNYEAQ. Here the CDR3 reads CASSLGSSLTEAFF. The CDR3 bases are TGTGCCAGCAGCTTAGGAAGTAGTTTAACTGAAGCTTTCTTT.

In its sample, this clone was seen once. The CDR3 nucleotides are TGTGCCAGCAGTTACTCGATACGGGGGGGGTATGGCTACACCTTC. Its translation is CASSYSIRGGYGYTF. The genes are TRBV6-5 and TRBJ1-2; a weak D match, TRBD1 (5 bases). V was shortened by 0 bases and J by 5 bases, with 13 bases between the two germline ends. The CDR3 runs 15 residues. Germline CDR1 reads MNHEY; CDR2 reads SVGAGI.

The chain uses TRBV27 and TRBJ1-4, with 8 bases that match TRBD1. The CDR3 consists of 16 residues. Germline trimming cut 5 bases from V and 6 bases from J; bases unmatched to any gene: 11. Looked up from germline, CDR1 is MNHEY and CDR2 is SMNVEV (reference sequence). The CDR3 sequence: CASSRQAGGWYEKLFF. CDR3 bases: TGTGCCAGCAGTAGGCAAGCAGGGGGCTGGTATGAAAAACTGTTTTTT.

V and J are TRBV6-6 and TRBJ2-1; TRBD1 aligns across 9 bases. V lost 8 bases and J lost 3; bases outside the gene matches: 5. The CDR3 contains 14 residues. Germline loops: CDR1 MNHNY, CDR2 SVGAGI (reference sequence). CDR3 protein: CASSGTGIYNEQFF. Here the CDR3 DNA reads TGTGCCAGCTCCGGGACAGGGATCTACAATGAGCAGTTCTTC.

The V call is TRBV12-5, the J call TRBJ1-2; D not resolved. V was clipped by 5 bases and J by 5 bases, with 12 bases between them. Germline V lookup: CDR1 LGHNT, CDR2 FRNRAP. The CDR3 has 13 residues. The CDR3 here is CASGPTGEYGYTF. As DNA, the CDR3 is TGTGCTAGTGGTCCAACCGGGGAGTATGGCTACACCTTC.

On this clone itself: Compared with germline, one end of the junction differs, possibly owing to a read error. The chain employs TRBV14 and TRBJ2-7; maybe TRBD1 (5 bases). The CDR3 covers 12 residues. The germline V gene has CDR1 SGHDN and CDR2 FVKESK. The CDR3: CASSKTQGVRNF. CDR3 in DNA: TGTGCCAGCAGCAAGACGCAAGGGGTGAGGAACTTC.

The V call is TRBV6-5, the J call TRBJ2-1; either TRBD1 or TRBD2 may fit D (5 bases each). The CDR3 runs to 15 residues. CDR1 is MNHEY, CDR2 SVGAGI, per germline. V was pared by 7 bases and J by 0 bases, with 13 bases between. The CDR3: CASTPGRGSYNEQFF. The CDR3 coding sequence is TGTGCCAGCACTCCGGGACGCGGCTCCTACAATGAGCAGTTCTTC.

The genes are TRBV7-2 and TRBJ2-3, with D uncertain. V was shortened by 2 bases and J by 1 base, with 10 bases between the two germline ends. CDR1 and CDR2 from the germline V gene are SGHTA and FQGNSA. The length of the CDR3 is 15 residues. This CDR3 reads CASSLSQPRTDTQYF. The CDR3 bases are TGTGCCAGCAGCTTATCCCAACCGCGCACAGATACGCAGTATTTT.

This clone has just one count. The chain joins TRBV7-9 to TRBJ1-3; maybe TRBD1 (5 bases). The CDR3 spans 19 residues. V gave up 5 bases and J gave up 1 base, with 24 bases separating them. The germline V gene has CDR1 SEHNR and CDR2 FQNEAQ (reference sequence). CDR3 in DNA: TGTGCCAGCAGCCGCAACTACTACCAGGGTCCGGGTTCTGGAAACACCATATATTTT. As protein: CASSRNYYQGPGSGNTIYF.

The chain has TRBV5-1 and TRBJ1-1, with D possibly matching TRBD1 (6 bases). Germline loops: CDR1 SGHRS, CDR2 YFSETQ. The CDR3 extends over 13 amino acids. V lost 3 bases to trimming and J lost 4 bases, with 10 bases between them. CDR3 region: CASSSVQGTEAFF. In DNA form, the CDR3 reads TGCGCCAGCAGCTCCGTACAGGGCACTGAAGCTTTCTTT.

The chain is built from TRBV30 and TRBJ1-2; no clear D. The CDR3 covers 12 residues. The germline V and J ends were trimmed by 5 bases and 3 bases, with 10 bases remaining between them. Germline V gene lookup returns CDR1 GTSNPN and CDR2 SVGIG (reference sequence). Here the CDR3 reads CAWSTGYYGYTF. The CDR3 DNA follows: TGTGCCTGGTCGACGGGGTACTATGGCTACACCTTC.

J is TRBJ1-3 and V is TRBV5-1, with 8 bases aligning to TRBD1. Germline CDR1 reads SGHRS; CDR2 reads YFSETQ. The CDR3 consists of 16 residues. The J segment lost 2 bases and the V segment lost 2 bases, leaving 6 bases of the junction unmatched. The CDR3 DNA reads TGCGCCAGCAGCTTCCTACAGGGGGGAGCTGGAAACACCATATATTTT. Translation gives CASSFLQGGAGNTIYF.

This clone was counted a few times. V usage is TRBV28 and J usage is TRBJ1-3, with 7 bases fitting TRBD1. Trimming took 2 bases from V and 4 from J; bases not matched to a gene: 17. Germline CDR1 and CDR2: MDHEN and SYDVKM. This CDR3 comprises 19 residues. This CDR3 reads CASSLIGLGGALRGNTIYF. In DNA form, the CDR3 reads TGTGCCAGCAGTTTAATTGGCCTAGGGGGCGCACTCCGGGGAAACACCATATATTTT.

In this sample, this clone turned up a few times. The chain is built from TRBV27 and TRBJ1-2; D is unclear. Germline V gives CDR1 MNHEY, CDR2 SMNVEV (reference sequence). V gave up 3 bases and J gave up 6 bases, with 11 bases separating them. The length of the CDR3 is 13 residues. DNA of the CDR3: TGTGCCAGCAGTTTGAGAAGGGAGAATGGCTACACCTTC. Protein sequence: CASSLRRENGYTF.

The rearrangement joins TRBV19 to TRBJ2-1; 9 nucleotides agree with TRBD1. This CDR3 comprises 15 residues. CDR1 and CDR2 from the germline V gene are LNHDA and SQIVND (reference sequence). The V gene end was trimmed by 5 bases and the J gene end by 9 bases; junction bases not matched to a gene: 11. CDR3 coding DNA: TGTGCCAGTAGTGACAACAGGGGGCAAAGGGGTGAGCAGTTCTTC. Protein: CASSDNRGQRGEQFF.

This chain links TRBV5-1 with TRBJ2-7; D possibly corresponds to TRBD1 (6 bases). The V end lost 1 base, the J end lost 2 bases, and 10 bases lay between the germline ends. This CDR3 region has 14 residues. Germline V lookup: CDR1 SGHRS, CDR2 YFSETQ. The CDR3 here is CASSLQGTPYEQYF. The CDR3 DNA reads TGCGCCAGCAGCTTGCAGGGGACACCCTACGAGCAGTACTTC.

The chain is built from TRBV5-4 and TRBJ2-1, with 8 nucleotides matching TRBD2. With V trimmed by 2 bases and J by 6 bases, 4 bases remained unmatched. The CDR3 is 14 residues long. From germline, CDR1 is SGHNT and CDR2 YYREEE (reference sequence). The CDR3 here is CASSLRTSINEQFF. CDR3 coding DNA: TGTGCCAGCAGCTTACGGACTAGCATCAATGAGCAGTTCTTC.

This clone has a handful of counts. V gene TRBV7-9 combines with J gene TRBJ2-2; no firm D call. There are 13 residues in the CDR3. Trimming stripped 3 bases from V and 5 bases from J, with 7 bases between. CDR1 is SEHNR and CDR2 is FQNEAQ in the germline V gene (reference sequence). CDR3 in amino acids: CASSLDGTGELFF. In DNA form, the CDR3 reads TGTGCCAGCAGCTTGGACGGGACCGGGGAGCTGTTTTTT.

The V gene is TRBV5-5, the J gene TRBJ1-2, with D uncertain. This CDR3 spans 14 amino acids. V was shortened by 0 bases and J by 2 bases, with 8 bases between the two germline ends. Germline V gives CDR1 SGHKS, CDR2 YYEKEE (reference sequence). The CDR3 DNA reads TGTGCCAGCAGCTTGGCACAGCAAAACTATGGCTACACCTTC. Its protein product is CASSLAQQNYGYTF.